This T cell receptor (beta chain) emerged from a study of identical twins. The CDR3 is made up of 14 amino acids. The V end lost 4 bases, the J end lost 7 bases, and 13 bases lay between the germline ends. Per the germline V gene, CDR1 is SGHTA and CDR2 is FQGNSA. TCRdb used MiXCR to reprocess the 5' RACE reads, holding one entry per CDR3 protein. The data contain 520,000 or so distinct CDR3 sequences, 20% to 25% of them singletons. A further study also used this sample, focusing on T cells expressing NK-cell markers. That work states: Researchers got TCR beta repertoires out of sorted CD3+CD56+NKG2C+, CD3+CD56+NKG2C- and CD3+CD56-NKG2C+ T cells.

Sequenced input: CD4+ T cells sorted from blood. This sequence was found in a woman aged 18-29 years in good health. This sequence joins TRBV7-2 and TRBJ2-2, with D maybe TRBD2 (6 bases). The CDR3 region is CASSYRERSGELFF. The CDR3 DNA reads as TGTGCCAGCAGCTATCGGGAGAGAAGCGGGGAGCTGTTTTTT. The whole variable domain, remainder taken from reference TRBV7-2 and TRBJ2-2, is GAGVSQSPSNKVTEKGKDVELRCDPISGHTALYWYRQSLGQGLEFLIYFQGNSAPDKSGLPSDRFSAERTGGSVSTLTIQRTQQEDSAVYLCASSYRERSGELFFGEGSRLTVL.